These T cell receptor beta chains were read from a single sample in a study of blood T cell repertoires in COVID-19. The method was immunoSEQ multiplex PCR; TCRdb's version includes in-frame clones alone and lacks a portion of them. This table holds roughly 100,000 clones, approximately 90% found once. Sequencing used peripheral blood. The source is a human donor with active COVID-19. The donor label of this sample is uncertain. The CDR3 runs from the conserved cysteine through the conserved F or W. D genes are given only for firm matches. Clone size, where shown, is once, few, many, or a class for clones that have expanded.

CDR3: CASSSGQVTDTQYF; DNA: TGTGCCAGCAGCTCTGGACAGGTCACAGATACGCAGTATTTT; D: TRBD1; size: NA; J: TRBJ2-3; V: TRBV7-2
CDR3: CASGTGNGETQYF; DNA: TGTGCCAGCGGTACAGGGAATGGAGAGACCCAGTACTTC; D: NA; size: NA; J: TRBJ2-5; V: TRBV7-9
CDR3: CATREGGQGAEEQYF; DNA: TGTGCCACCCGGGAGGGGGGACAGGGGGCGGAGGAGCAGTACTTC; D: TRBD1; size: NA; J: TRBJ2-7; V: TRBV28
CDR3: CASSLAGGYTF; DNA: TGTGCCAGCAGCTTGGCAGGCGGCTACACCTTC; D: NA; size: NA; J: TRBJ1-2; V: TRBV5-6
CDR3: CASSSGAETQYF; DNA: TGCGCCAGCAGTTCCGGAGCAGAGACCCAGTACTTC; D: NA; size: NA; J: TRBJ2-5; V: TRBV5-1
CDR3: CSAREVSSEQYF; DNA: TGCAGCGCCAGGGAAGTCTCGTCCGAGCAGTACTTC; D: NA; size: once; J: TRBJ2-7; V: TRBV29-1
CDR3: CASSSPGQGPADTQYF; DNA: TGTGCCAGCAGCTCCCCGGGACAGGGTCCTGCAGATACGCAGTATTTT; D: TRBD1; size: NA; J: TRBJ2-3; V: TRBV5-4
CDR3: CASSLSGTGVAWEQYF; DNA: TGTGCCAGCAGTTTATCGGGGACAGGGGTAGCGTGGGAGCAGTACTTC; D: TRBD1; size: NA; J: TRBJ2-7; V: TRBV28
CDR3: CATSEAGQGNQPQHF; DNA: TGTGCCACCAGTGAAGCGGGACAGGGAAATCAGCCCCAGCATTTT; D: TRBD1; size: NA; J: TRBJ1-5; V: TRBV24-1
CDR3: CAISEDREAYEQYF; DNA: TGTGCCATCAGTGAGGACAGGGAAGCATACGAGCAGTACTTC; D: TRBD1; size: NA; J: TRBJ2-7; V: TRBV10-3
CDR3: CASSIGGIWMDTEAFF; DNA: TGTGCCAGTAGTATAGGCGGCATATGGATGGACACTGAAGCTTTCTTT; D: NA; size: NA; J: TRBJ1-1; V: TRBV19
CDR3: CASSKTVWAGGLLRYEQYF; DNA: TGTGCCAGCAGCAAAACTGTATGGGCAGGAGGCTTACTCCGCTACGAGCAGTACTTC; D: NA; size: NA; J: TRBJ2-7; V: TRBV21-1
CDR3: CASSPGTWGTEAFF; DNA: TGTGCCAGCAGCCCCGGGACTTGGGGGACTGAAGCTTTCTTT; D: NA; size: NA; J: TRBJ1-1; V: TRBV28
CDR3: CASSRQGAEKLFF; DNA: TGTGCCAGCAGCCGACAGGGGGCGGAAAAACTGTTTTTT; D: TRBD1; size: NA; J: TRBJ1-4; V: TRBV6-5
CDR3: CASSLRGYSNQPQHF; DNA: TGTGCCAGCAGCTTGCGAGGATATAGCAATCAGCCCCAGCATTTT; D: NA; size: NA; J: TRBJ1-5; V: TRBV11-2
CDR3: CASSLAPDMTEAFF; DNA: TGCGCCAGCAGCTTGGCGCCGGACATGACTGAAGCTTTCTTT; D: NA; size: NA; J: TRBJ1-1; V: TRBV5-1
CDR3: CASSEWGGGASNQPQHF; DNA: TGTGCCAGCAGTGAGTGGGGAGGCGGGGCCAGCAATCAGCCCCAGCATTTT; D: NA; size: NA; J: TRBJ1-5; V: TRBV2
CDR3: CASTYGGGNYGYTF; DNA: TGTGCCAGCACCTACGGGGGGGGGAACTATGGCTACACCTTC; D: NA; size: NA; J: TRBJ1-2; V: TRBV6-6
CDR3: CASSPQMRQGAGELFF; DNA: TGTGCCAGCAGTCCCCAGATGAGACAGGGTGCCGGGGAGCTGTTTTTT; D: TRBD1; size: NA; J: TRBJ2-2; V: TRBV6-4
CDR3: CASSLSRGAGNEQFF; DNA: TGTGCCAGCAGCCTGTCCAGGGGGGCGGGTAATGAGCAGTTCTTC; D: NA; size: NA; J: TRBJ2-1; V: TRBV7-2
CDR3: CATSDLTGDEQFF; DNA: TGTGCCACCAGTGATTTGACAGGGGATGAGCAGTTCTTC; D: TRBD1; size: NA; J: TRBJ2-1; V: TRBV24-1
CDR3: CASSLSVNYGYTF; DNA: TGTGCCAGCAGCTTATCGGTGAACTATGGCTACACCTTC; D: NA; size: few; J: TRBJ1-2; V: TRBV7-9
CDR3: CASSFMDRRYNEQFF; DNA: TGTGCCAGCAGTTTTATGGACAGAAGATACAATGAGCAGTTCTTC; D: NA; size: few; J: TRBJ2-1; V: TRBV27
CDR3: CASSLASQGGNTEAFF; DNA: TGCGCCAGCAGCTTGGCCTCACAGGGTGGGAACACTGAAGCTTTCTTT; D: NA; size: NA; J: TRBJ1-1; V: TRBV5-1
CDR3: CASSQRLGALSYNEQFF; DNA: TGTGCCAGCAGCCAACGCCTTGGGGCCCTCTCCTACAATGAGCAGTTCTTC; D: NA; size: once; J: TRBJ2-1; V: TRBV14
CDR3: CASSTGGYGYTF; DNA: TGTGCCAGCAGCACAGGGGGCTATGGCTACACCTTC; D: TRBD1; size: NA; J: TRBJ1-2; V: TRBV7-9
CDR3: CASGFGANQPQHF; DNA: TGTGCTAGTGGTTTTGGTGCGAATCAGCCCCAGCATTTT; D: NA; size: once; J: TRBJ1-5; V: TRBV12-5
CDR3: CASSQEPQGVVSYNSPLHF; DNA: TGCGCCAGCAGCCAAGAACCACAGGGGGTAGTATCCTATAATTCACCCCTCCACTTT; D: TRBD1; size: NA; J: TRBJ1-6; V: TRBV4-1
CDR3: CAISARTDTSTDTQYF; DNA: TGTGCCATCAGTGCAAGGACTGATACTAGCACAGATACGCAGTATTTT; D: NA; size: NA; J: TRBJ2-3; V: TRBV10-3
CDR3: CASSLDTGQGALFF; DNA: TGTGCCAGCAGCTTAGATACGGGACAGGGCGCACTGTTTTTT; D: TRBD1; size: NA; J: TRBJ1-4; V: TRBV11-2
CDR3: CASSRTSGGAYNEQFF; DNA: TGTGCCAGCAGCCGGACTAGCGGGGGGGCCTACAATGAGCAGTTCTTC; D: TRBD2; size: NA; J: TRBJ2-1; V: TRBV14
CDR3: CATRAGGRMNTEAFF; DNA: TGTGCCACCCGAGCGGGGGGGCGTATGAACACTGAAGCTTTCTTT; D: NA; size: NA; J: TRBJ1-1; V: TRBV24-1
CDR3: CATSSRQGFNYGYTF; DNA: TGTGCCACCAGCAGCAGACAGGGGTTTAACTATGGCTACACCTTC; D: TRBD1; size: NA; J: TRBJ1-2; V: TRBV15
CDR3: CATRDTLGRIGTDTQYF; DNA: TGTGCCACCAGAGACACCCTGGGGCGAATCGGCACAGATACGCAGTATTTT; D: NA; size: NA; J: TRBJ2-3; V: TRBV15
CDR3: CSASGGYNYGYTF; DNA: TGCAGCGCCAGCGGCGGCTACAACTATGGCTACACCTTC; D: NA; size: NA; J: TRBJ1-2; V: TRBV29-1